A single sample gave rise to the 32 T cell receptor beta chains below, sequenced in a study of siplizumab effects on memory and regulatory T cells. TCRdb keeps only in-frame clones here, not all; method: immunoSEQ multiplex PCR. The profile shows more than 70,000 clones, 85% to 95% of them singletons. The specimen was CD8+ T cells sorted from blood. The receptors originated from a human donor in good health.

As to this clone: The junction departs from germline at one end; a sequencing error may be responsible. The chain recombines TRBV7-7 with TRBJ2-7; TRBD2 aligns across 11 bases. Looked up from germline, CDR1 is SSHAT and CDR2 is FNYEAQ (reference sequence). The CDR3 runs to 15 residues. The CDR3 spells CASSLGTSGSYEQYF. The DNA for the CDR3 is TGTGCTAGCAGCCTGGGGACTAGCGGTTCCTACGAGCAGTACTTC.

The V and J genes are TRBV6-5 and TRBJ2-2, with D unresolved. The CDR3 spans 13 residues. From germline, CDR1 is MNHEY and CDR2 SVGAGI. V was shortened by 5 bases and J by 2 bases, with 6 bases between the two germline ends. The CDR3 is CASSPYNTGELFF. DNA of the CDR3: TGTGCCAGCAGTCCGTACAACACCGGGGAGCTGTTTTTT.

This rearrangement joins TRBV7-8 to TRBJ1-1, with D unresolved. Trimming removed 0 bases from V and 7 bases from J, with 9 bases in between. The germline gives CDR1 SGHVS, CDR2 FQNEAQ. The CDR3 spans 13 residues. This CDR3 is CASSLAQLDEAFF. The DNA for the CDR3 is TGTGCCAGCAGCTTAGCACAGTTAGATGAAGCTTTCTTT. The variable domain in full, completed from reference TRBV7-8 and TRBJ1-1, reads GAGVSQSPRYKVAKRGQDVALRCDPISGHVSLFWYQQALGQGPEFLTYFQNEAQLDKSGLPSDRFFAERPEGSVSTLKIQRTQQEDSAVYLCASSLAQLDEAFFGQGTRLTVV.

V is TRBV5-6 and J is TRBJ1-1; no reliable D call. There are 11 residues in the CDR3. The germline V gene has CDR1 SGHDT and CDR2 YYEEEE. Trimming removed 0 bases at V and 7 bases at J, with 4 bases between. The CDR3 sequence is CASSLEGEAFF. The CDR3 DNA follows: TGTGCCAGCAGCTTGGAAGGTGAAGCTTTCTTT.

V usage is TRBV4-1 and J usage is TRBJ2-7, with TRBD2 matching 8 bases. V shed 3 bases and J 3 bases; nucleotides not matched to a gene: 22. Looked up from germline, CDR1 is MGHRA and CDR2 is YSYEKL. The CDR3 covers 20 residues. CDR3 protein: CASSQRGGSGLAEFDYEQYF. In nucleotides, the CDR3 is TGCGCCAGCAGCCAGAGGGGGGGCTCCGGACTAGCAGAGTTTGACTACGAGCAGTACTTC.

This clone appeared a single time. The chain is built from TRBV11-3 and TRBJ1-1, with D maybe TRBD1 (5 bases). Per the germline V gene, CDR1 is SGHNT and CDR2 is YENEEA. The CDR3 is 14 amino acids. Trimming took off 3 bases at V and 1 base at J, with 9 bases between the two ends. CDR3 residues: CASSFGGTNTEAFF. In DNA, the CDR3 is TGTGCCAGCAGCTTCGGGGGGACGAACACTGAAGCTTTCTTT.

The chain uses TRBV7-2 and TRBJ1-1, with D perhaps TRBD1 (6 bases). V shed 4 bases and J shed 1 base, with 10 bases lying between them. Germline-derived CDR1 and CDR2 are SGHTA and FQGNSA. The CDR3 extends over 14 amino acids. CDR3 bases: TGTGCCAGCAGCTGGGGGGACACGAACACTGAAGCTTTCTTT. Protein: CASSWGDTNTEAFF.

V and J are TRBV2 and TRBJ2-3; TRBD1 agrees at 9 bases. Germline V gene sequence: CDR1 SNHLY, CDR2 FYNNEI. J gave up 2 bases and V 2 bases, and 5 bases lay outside the gene matches. The CDR3 has 16 amino acids. The CDR3 sequence: CASSEPGQGVTDTQYF. The DNA for the CDR3 is TGTGCCAGCAGTGAACCGGGACAGGGAGTCACAGATACGCAGTATTTT.

The CDR3 here is CASSRSGTIYEQYF. Written as DNA, the CDR3 is TGTGCCAGCAGCCGCTCCGGGACAATCTACGAGCAGTACTTC. The chain employs TRBV27 and TRBJ2-7; TRBD1 is a possible D gene (6 bases). CDR3 size: 14 residues. The germline CDR1 and CDR2 sequences are MNHEY and SMNVEV (reference sequence). V shed 6 bases and J shed 3 bases, with 15 bases lying between them.

DNA of the CDR3: TGTGCCAGCAGTGATTCTAGCGGAGCCTACAATGAGCAGTTCTTC. Amino acid sequence: CASSDSSGAYNEQFF. The chain employs TRBV2 and TRBJ2-1, with 7 positions matching TRBD2. Trimming cost V 3 bases and J 2 bases; bases outside gene matches: 4. CDR1 and CDR2 (germline): SNHLY, FYNNEI. This CDR3 is 15 amino acids long.

V and J are TRBV27 and TRBJ1-1; 8 nucleotides agree with TRBD1. The germline V gene encodes CDR1 MNHEY and CDR2 SMNVEV (reference sequence). The CDR3 length is 14 residues. The V and J ends lost 5 bases and 4 bases, in that order; junction bases with no gene match: 6. CDR3 bases: TGTGCCAGCAGTCAAGACAGGGGCGGCACTGAAGCTTTCTTT. Translated, it gives CASSQDRGGTEAFF.

V gene TRBV11-2 combines with J gene TRBJ2-3; D not certain. In germline, CDR1 is SGHAT, CDR2 FQNNGV. The ends were cut back, 5 bases at V and 4 bases at J, with 19 bases in the middle. The length of the CDR3 is 16 residues. In DNA, the CDR3 is TGTGCCAGCAGCCAACCCGGTGAAGGCCCCCCAGATACGCAGTATTTT. It is translated as CASSQPGEGPPDTQYF.

The rearrangement links TRBV5-6 to TRBJ2-7; 8 bases are shared with TRBD2. This CDR3 is built from 16 residues. The V segment lost 4 bases and the J segment 3 bases; nucleotides outside the gene matches: 12. The germline V gene has CDR1 SGHDT and CDR2 YYEEEE. DNA for the CDR3: TGTGCCAGCAGCGTGAAGTCGGGAGGGCATATCTACGAGCAGTACTTC. It is translated as CASSVKSGGHIYEQYF. The complete variable domain, with remaining parts taken from reference TRBV5-6 and TRBJ2-7, reads DAGVTQSPTHLIKTRGQQVTLRCSPKSGHDTVSWYQQALGQGPQFIFQYYEEEERQRGNFPDRFSGHQFPNYSSELNVNALLLGDSALYLCASSVKSGGHIYEQYFGPGTRLTVT.

The rearrangement uses TRBV6-1 and TRBJ1-1; no clear D. V dropped 6 bases and J dropped 2 bases, with 16 bases sitting between them. The germline gives CDR1 MNHNS, CDR2 SASEGT. This CDR3 has 15 amino acids. The CDR3 reads CASRNAIRRNTEAFF. CDR3 sequence (DNA): TGTGCCAGCAGAAACGCAATTCGACGAAACACTGAAGCTTTCTTT.

The chain joins TRBV4-1 to TRBJ2-1; TRBD2 is a possible D gene (5 bases). Deletions cut 4 bases from V and 9 bases from J, with 13 bases between. The CDR3 covers 13 residues. CDR1 MGHRA and CDR2 YSYEKL come from the germline V gene. This CDR3 reads CASSPSLAVEQFF. In DNA, the CDR3 is TGCGCCAGCAGCCCGTCGCTAGCCGTTGAGCAGTTCTTC.

The V gene is TRBV11-2, the J gene TRBJ2-1, with D possibly being TRBD1 or TRBD2 (5 bases each). Germline loops: CDR1 SGHAT, CDR2 FQNNGV. Trimming removed 4 bases from V and 7 bases from J, with 11 bases in between. This CDR3 comprises 13 residues. The CDR3 reads CASSYGTANEQFF. CDR3 DNA sequence: TGTGCCAGCAGCTACGGGACCGCGAATGAGCAGTTCTTC.

This clone was counted a few times. This chain uses TRBV16 with TRBJ2-1; 8 bases agree with TRBD2. The CDR3 has 17 amino acids. V gave up 0 bases and J gave up 6 bases; unmatched junction bases: 10. Germline CDR1 and CDR2: KGHSY and FQNENV. CDR3 region: CASSQSPPAGASNEQFF. The CDR3 nucleotides read TGTGCCAGCAGCCAATCACCGCCAGCGGGAGCTAGCAATGAGCAGTTCTTC.

J is TRBJ2-1 and V is TRBV28; D ambiguous. Germline V lookup: CDR1 MDHEN, CDR2 SYDVKM. The CDR3 extends over 14 amino acids. Trimming left V 2 bases short and J 5 bases short, with 10 bases between. This CDR3 reads CASSLGSTNNEQFF. Written as DNA, the CDR3 is TGTGCCAGCAGTTTAGGGTCAACTAACAATGAGCAGTTCTTC.

The rearrangement links TRBV2 to TRBJ2-1; 10 nucleotides align to TRBD2. The CDR3 has 16 amino acids. V lost 3 bases to trimming and J lost 2 bases; unmatched junction nucleotides: 4. The germline CDR1 and CDR2 sequences are SNHLY and FYNNEI. This CDR3 reads CASSDSGRAPYNEQFF. In DNA form, the CDR3 reads TGTGCCAGCAGTGACAGCGGGAGGGCCCCCTACAATGAGCAGTTCTTC.

CDR3 amino acids: CASSQGPGVTDTQYF. The CDR3 DNA follows: TGCGCCAGCAGCCAAGGCCCTGGGGTAACAGATACGCAGTATTTT. The rearrangement joins TRBV4-1 to TRBJ2-3; D is undetermined. This CDR3 is built from 15 residues. Per the germline V gene, CDR1 is MGHRA and CDR2 is YSYEKL. The V end lost 1 base, the J end lost 3 bases, and 11 bases lay between the germline ends.

The chain couples TRBV6-5 to TRBJ2-5; 8 nucleotides match TRBD2. The CDR3 consists of 16 residues. The trim removed 1 base at V and 5 bases at J, leaving 9 bases unmatched. Germline values: CDR1 MNHEY, CDR2 SVGAGI. The DNA for the CDR3 is TGTGCCAGCAGTTACTTTCCGGGAGGGGTGAGGGAGACCCAGTACTTC. Translating it yields CASSYFPGGVRETQYF.

This chain joins TRBV19 and TRBJ2-7; D might be TRBD1 (6 bases). The V gene's germline CDR1 is LNHDA and CDR2 SQIVND (reference sequence). The V and J ends lost 6 bases and 3 bases respectively, with 15 bases between them. There are 14 residues in the CDR3. The CDR3 DNA reads TGTGCCAGTAGCCCTTGGGGGCAAGGCTACGAGCAGTACTTC. This gives the protein CASSPWGQGYEQYF.

The V gene is TRBV19, the J gene TRBJ2-7; TRBD1 agrees at 8 bases. Germline CDR1 and CDR2: LNHDA and SQIVND (reference sequence). V trimming: 5 bases; J trimming: 5 bases; junction bases outside the gene matches: 5. CDR3 length: 13 residues. In DNA, the CDR3 is TGTGCCAGTAGTCCGGACAGGGCCAACGAGCAGTACTTC. Translating it yields CASSPDRANEQYF.

The chain employs TRBV4-2 and TRBJ2-1, with D tentatively TRBD2 (6 bases). Germline CDR1 and CDR2: LGHNA and YNFKEQ. The CDR3 loop spans 14 amino acids. The V end was cut by 2 bases, the J end by 4 bases, with 9 bases between. CDR3 region: CASSQRLEYNEQFF. In DNA form, the CDR3 reads TGTGCCAGCAGCCAACGACTAGAATACAATGAGCAGTTCTTC.

As DNA, the CDR3 is TGTGCCAGCAGCTCCGGGACACCGAACACTGAAGCTTTCTTT. Amino acids: CASSSGTPNTEAFF. The rearrangement links TRBV9 to TRBJ1-1; possible D gene TRBD1, 6 bases. This CDR3 is 14 amino acids long. Germline V gene lookup returns CDR1 SGDLS and CDR2 YYNGEE. Trimming pared 4 bases from V and 1 base from J, leaving 11 bases between.

The chain combines TRBV6-5 with TRBJ2-5, with D perhaps being TRBD1 or TRBD2 (6 bases each). The V gene's germline CDR1 is MNHEY and CDR2 SVGAGI. V dropped 10 bases and J dropped 4 bases, with 22 bases sitting between them. The CDR3 runs to 15 residues. The CDR3 loop is CATSWGAGMGETQYF. In DNA form, the CDR3 reads TGTGCCACCTCTTGGGGGGCTGGTATGGGAGAGACCCAGTACTTC.

This chain links TRBV5-8 with TRBJ2-5, with D maybe TRBD2 (6 bases). Trimming shortened V by 4 bases and J by 5 bases, and 15 bases separated the two germline ends. CDR1 is SGHTS and CDR2 is YDEGEE in the germline V gene. This CDR3 region has 14 residues. CDR3 nucleotide sequence: TGTGCCAGCAGCCCGGGGGTGGGTGAGGAGACCCAGTACTTC. It encodes CASSPGVGEETQYF.

J is TRBJ2-1 and V is TRBV2; 10 bases agree with TRBD2. Per germline, CDR1 SNHLY and CDR2 FYNNEI. The CDR3 spans 16 residues. V was clipped by 3 bases and J by 5 bases; unmatched bases: 7. The CDR3 DNA reads TGTGCCAGCAGTGACCCTAGCGGGAGTATCAACAATGAGCAGTTCTTC. Its protein is CASSDPSGSINNEQFF.

V usage is TRBV18 and J usage is TRBJ2-3, with 8 bases that match TRBD2. The CDR3 sequence is 15 residues long. Trimming removed 3 bases from V and 2 bases from J; junction bases left unmatched: 4. The V gene's germline CDR1 is KGHSH and CDR2 LQKENI. CDR3 in DNA: TGTGCCAGCTCACCTCTAGCGGGCGCCACAGATACGCAGTATTTT. This codes for CASSPLAGATDTQYF.

This chain connects TRBV4-1 to TRBJ2-7; possibly TRBD2 for D (6 bases). The germline V gene has CDR1 MGHRA and CDR2 YSYEKL. Trimming took off 0 bases at V and 0 bases at J, with 12 bases between the two ends. This CDR3 comprises 16 residues. The CDR3 reads CASSQDVGGFSYEQYF. In DNA form, the CDR3 reads TGCGCCAGCAGCCAAGATGTTGGAGGGTTCTCCTACGAGCAGTACTTC.

The table lists this clone with a count of one. The chain employs TRBV5-1 and TRBJ2-2, with D tentatively TRBD1 (6 bases). CDR3 length equals 15 residues. The germline gives CDR1 SGHRS, CDR2 YFSETQ. V was shortened by 4 bases and J by 2 bases, with 12 bases between the two germline ends. The CDR3 DNA reads TGCGCCAGCAGCCACTGGGACACAAACACCGGGGAGCTGTTTTTT. This translates into CASSHWDTNTGELFF.

The genes are TRBV7-4 and TRBJ2-7, with 11 bases lining up with TRBD2. The CDR3 covers 20 residues. Losses at the gene ends were 6 bases for V and 4 bases for J; bases not matched to a gene: 23. The germline V gene encodes CDR1 SGHVT and CDR2 SQSDAQ. CDR3 sequence: CASSIFGTVILAGVGYEQYF. CDR3 sequence (DNA): TGTGCCAGCAGTATTTTCGGGACAGTGATACTAGCGGGAGTCGGATACGAGCAGTACTTC.